A selection of T cell receptor beta chains follows, all from one sample in a study of blood T cell repertoires in COVID-19. Libraries were prepared by immunoSEQ multiplex PCR; TCRdb keeps only in-frame clonotypes and omits some of them. The sample has roughly 340,000 clones; approximately 89% are singletons. The sequenced sample was peripheral blood. The receptor set was obtained from a woman aged 18-30 years who had recovered from COVID-19. CDR3s include the opening cysteine and the closing phenylalanine or tryptophan. A D gene is named only where the DNA matches it firmly. For some rows the clone size is stated as once, few or many, or as a class when expanded; others skip it.

d_gene,j_gene,abundance,len,v_gene,CDR3aa,CDR3nt
.,TRBJ2-3,.,14,TRBV7-9,CASSQLAVRDTQYF,TGTGCCAGCAGTCAACTTGCTGTCCGAGATACGCAGTATTTT
.,TRBJ2-1,.,8,TRBV20-1,CSAEGEFF,TGCAGTGCCGAGGGGGAGTTCTTC
TRBD1,TRBJ1-5,.,15,TRBV24-1,CATSGDRGSNQPQHF,TGTGCCACCAGTGGGGACAGGGGGAGCAATCAGCCCCAGCATTTT
.,TRBJ1-6,.,14,TRBV5-1,CASSLGQDYSPLHF,TGCGCCAGCAGCTTGGGTCAGGATTATTCACCCCTCCACTTT
TRBD1,TRBJ2-2,once,16,TRBV7-6,CASSPGQGVSSGELFF,TGTGCCAGCAGCCCCGGACAGGGGGTCTCTTCCGGGGAGCTGTTTTTT
TRBD1,TRBJ1-2,few,15,TRBV6-2/TRBV6-3,CASSSRQGAGYGYTF,TGTGCCAGCAGTTCCCGACAGGGGGCTGGCTATGGCTACACCTTC
TRBD1,TRBJ1-1,.,14,TRBV9,CASSVAGDSYEAFF,TGTGCCAGCAGCGTAGCAGGGGACAGTTATGAAGCTTTCTTT
.,TRBJ1-2,.,16,TRBV4-1,CASSPSIGRELYGYTF,TGCGCCAGCAGCCCAAGCATCGGCAGGGAACTCTATGGCTACACCTTC
TRBD2,TRBJ2-1,.,18,TRBV4-1,CASSQDPSGRAIAHEQFF,TGCGCCAGCAGCCAAGACCCTAGCGGGAGGGCCATCGCCCATGAGCAGTTCTTC
.,TRBJ1-1,.,15,TRBV4-1,CASSQGPGASTEAFF,TGCGCCAGCAGCCAAGGCCCAGGGGCATCCACTGAAGCTTTCTTT
.,TRBJ1-5,.,14,TRBV6-2/TRBV6-3,CASSYRGGGQPQHF,TGTGCCAGCAGTTATCGCGGGGGCGGGCAGCCCCAGCATTTT
.,TRBJ1-5,.,13,TRBV29-1,CSVVLRGNQPQHF,TGCAGCGTTGTACTACGTGGCAATCAGCCCCAGCATTTT
.,TRBJ2-2,.,16,TRBV15,CATSRPGGIDTGELFF,TGTGCCACCAGCCGCCCTGGGGGGATAGACACCGGGGAGCTGTTTTTT
.,TRBJ1-5,.,15,TRBV4-1,CASSRQQGSNQPQHF,TGCGCCAGCAGCCGCCAACAGGGAAGCAATCAGCCCCAGCATTTT
.,TRBJ2-5,.,14,TRBV11-3,CASSGRQVKETQYF,TGTGCCAGCAGCGGCCGACAGGTCAAAGAGACCCAGTACTTC
.,TRBJ2-5,once,15,TRBV21-1,CASSKRTGQGETQYF,TGTGCCAGCAGCAAACGGACGGGGCAGGGGGAGACCCAGTACTTC
TRBD1,TRBJ1-1,few,14,TRBV6-5,CASRVRGMNTEAFF,TGTGCCAGCAGGGTCAGGGGGATGAACACTGAAGCTTTCTTT
TRBD2,TRBJ2-1,.,19,TRBV11-2,CASSLERGVGLAAEDEQFF,TGTGCCAGCAGCTTAGAGAGGGGTGTGGGACTAGCGGCTGAGGATGAGCAGTTCTTC
TRBD1,TRBJ1-2,.,15,TRBV9,CASSGPARGPGGYTF,TGTGCCAGCAGCGGGCCCGCCAGGGGGCCGGGTGGCTACACCTTC
TRBD1,TRBJ1-2,.,14,TRBV11-3,CASSAPGQGRGYTF,TGTGCCAGCAGCGCCCCGGGACAGGGGAGGGGCTACACCTTC
.,TRBJ2-3,.,15,TRBV4-3,CASSHTAGPTDTQYF,TGCGCCAGCAGCCACACCGCGGGGCCGACCGATACGCAGTATTTT
.,TRBJ1-1,once,13,TRBV18,CASSMGGNTEAFF,TGTGCCAGCTCCATGGGGGGGAACACTGAAGCTTTCTTT
.,TRBJ1-1,.,15,TRBV5-1,CASSLDRAGNTEAFF,TGCGCCAGCAGCTTGGATCGGGCGGGGAACACTGAAGCTTTCTTT
.,TRBJ2-5,.,13,TRBV18,CASSPGAAKTQYF,TGTGCCAGCTCACCAGGGGCAGCGAAGACCCAGTACTTC
.,TRBJ2-5,.,12,TRBV29-1,CSVGEYQETQYF,TGCAGCGTTGGGGAGTACCAAGAGACCCAGTACTTC
.,TRBJ2-1,.,12,TRBV5-1,CASSFGESEQFF,TGCGCCAGCAGCTTCGGGGAAAGTGAGCAGTTCTTC
TRBD2,TRBJ2-1,once,13,TRBV19,CASIGDSGTEQFF,TGTGCCAGTATAGGGGATAGCGGGACAGAGCAGTTCTTC
.,TRBJ2-2,.,11,TRBV7-9,CASIRAGELFF,TGTGCCAGCATCAGGGCCGGGGAGCTGTTTTTT
.,TRBJ2-1,.,16,TRBV5-4,CASSSERGGFDNEQFF,TGTGCCAGCAGCTCGGAAAGGGGGGGTTTCGACAATGAGCAGTTCTTC
.,TRBJ1-1,once,11,TRBV12-3/TRBV12-4,CASSWGTGTFF,.
.,TRBJ1-6,.,13,TRBV7-8,CASSLDSRSPLHF,TGTGCCAGCAGCTTAGACAGCCGCTCACCCCTCCACTTT
.,TRBJ2-2,few,13,TRBV24-1,CATSIGGTGELFF,TGTGCCACTTCAATAGGGGGTACCGGGGAGCTGTTTTTT
TRBD1,TRBJ1-2,.,14,TRBV6-5,CASSRQGPLYGYTF,TGTGCCAGCAGTCGACAGGGCCCTCTTTATGGCTACACCTTC
.,TRBJ1-6,.,12,TRBV2,CASRRLNSPLHF,TGTGCCAGCAGGCGACTTAATTCACCCCTCCACTTT
TRBD1,TRBJ1-2,.,15,TRBV3-1/TRBV3-2,CASSLGRGQTYGYTF,TGTGCCAGCAGCCTAGGCCGGGGACAGACATATGGCTACACCTTC
.,TRBJ1-6,.,14,TRBV5-4,CASSLGPNNSPLHF,TGTGCCAGCAGCTTGGGGCCGAATAATTCACCCCTCCACTTT
.,TRBJ1-4,.,14,TRBV3-1/TRBV3-2,CASSLVQGNEKLFF,TGTGCCAGCAGCCTGGTCCAGGGTAATGAAAAACTGTTTTTT
.,TRBJ2-2,.,14,TRBV14,CASSQRLGAGELFF,TGTGCCAGCAGCCAAAGACTAGGTGCCGGGGAGCTGTTTTTT
.,TRBJ1-3,.,14,TRBV6-5,CASSYGSSGNTIYF,TGTGCCAGCAGTTACGGCAGCTCTGGAAACACCATATATTTT